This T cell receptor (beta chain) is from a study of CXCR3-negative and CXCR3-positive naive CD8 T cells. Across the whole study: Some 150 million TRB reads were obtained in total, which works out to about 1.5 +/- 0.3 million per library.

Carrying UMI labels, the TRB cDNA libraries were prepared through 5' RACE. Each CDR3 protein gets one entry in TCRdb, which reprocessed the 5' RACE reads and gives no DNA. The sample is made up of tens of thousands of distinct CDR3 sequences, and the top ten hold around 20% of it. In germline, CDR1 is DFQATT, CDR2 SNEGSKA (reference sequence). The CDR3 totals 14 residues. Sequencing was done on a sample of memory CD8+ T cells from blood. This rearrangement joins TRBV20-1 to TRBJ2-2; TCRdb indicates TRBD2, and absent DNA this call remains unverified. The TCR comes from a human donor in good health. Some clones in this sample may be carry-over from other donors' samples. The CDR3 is CSASDFLNTGELFF.